The 29 T cell receptor beta chains below were found in one sample sequenced in a study of blood T cells in healthy people across ages. Together with a sample-barcoded 5' primer, a J-beta primer mix was included in a second PCR lasting about 6 to 12 cycles. TCRdb fed the 5' RACE reads into MiXCR, producing one record per CDR3 protein. The table records roughly 680,000 distinct CDR3 sequences, 49% of them present only once. The sequencing input was blood. These receptors were obtained from a woman aged 55-75 years in good health.

In its sample, this clonotype was seen a few times. The chain is built from TRBV10-3 and TRBJ2-1, with D perhaps matching TRBD2 (6 bases). Trimming shortened V by 10 bases and J by 4 bases, and 17 bases separated the two germline ends. This CDR3 contains 14 residues. CDR1 and CDR2 (germline): ENHRY, SYGVKD. The CDR3 region is CATRGEAPYNEQFF. The CDR3 bases are TGTGCCACCCGAGGGGAGGCCCCGTACAATGAGCAGTTCTTC.

The chain employs TRBV24-1 and TRBJ1-5, with TRBD1 matching over 9 bases. V lost 9 bases, J lost 6 bases, and 5 bases stayed unmatched. The CDR3 length is 13 residues. Germline CDR1 and CDR2: KGHDR and SFDVKD. In DNA form, the CDR3 reads TGTGCCACCGCGGGACAGGGTCTTCAGCCCCAGCATTTT. Its translation: CATAGQGLQPQHF.

The chain carries TRBV7-9 and TRBJ2-4, with D tentatively TRBD1 (6 bases). The assigned J gene may be wrong: the sequence end matches TRBJ2-7 better. The V gene's germline CDR1 is SEHNR and CDR2 FQNEAQ (reference sequence). The CDR3 extends over 15 amino acids. DNA for the CDR3: TGTGCCAGCAGTTTCCGACAGGATCTCTCCTACGAGCAGTACTTC. This codes for CASSFRQDLSYEQYF.

This chain links TRBV28 with TRBJ2-4; TRBD1 might be the D (5 bases). The J call could be wrong; TRBJ2-7 is a better fit for the DNA end. There are 12 residues in the CDR3. Germline V CDR1 and CDR2: MDHEN, SYDVKM. CDR3 in DNA: TGTGCCAGCATGAGACAGACCTACGAGCAGTACTTC. This translates into CASMRQTYEQYF.

This clonotype has just a few counts. The chain uses TRBV3-1 and TRBJ2-5, with D maybe TRBD1 (5 bases). The CDR3 totals 16 residues. Germline V gene data show CDR1 as LGHDT and CDR2 as YNNKEL (reference sequence). V lost 0 bases to trimming and J lost 2 bases, with 13 bases between them. This CDR3 is CASSQDSRRAQETQYF. The CDR3 bases are TGTGCCAGCAGCCAAGATTCACGCAGGGCGCAAGAGACCCAGTACTTC.

This clonotype was picked up a small number of times. The chain recombines TRBV7-8 with TRBJ2-1; the D gene could be TRBD1 or TRBD2 (5 bases each). Between the trimmed V and J ends, which lost 0 bases and 6 bases, there was a span of 18 bases. The CDR3 length is 17 residues. CDR1 is SGHVS and CDR2 is FQNEAQ in the germline V gene. DNA for the CDR3: TGTGCCAGCAGCTTAGCGCGGGCCCTCCTGGGGCCCAATGAGCAGTTCTTC. Its translation is CASSLARALLGPNEQFF.

The table lists this clonotype with a few counts. This chain links TRBV29-1 with TRBJ1-4; D possibly corresponds to TRBD1 (5 bases). The V end lost 2 bases, the J end lost 8 bases, and 6 bases lay between the germline ends. The CDR3 loop spans 11 amino acids. The germline V gene has CDR1 SQVTM and CDR2 ANQGSEA. In nucleotides, the CDR3 is TGCAGCGTTGAACGGGGGGAAAAACTGTTTTTT. Amino acids: CSVERGEKLFF.

This clonotype was counted a few times. V gene TRBV20-1 combines with J gene TRBJ2-1; TRBD2 matches at 10 bases. This CDR3 is built from 14 residues. The germline gives CDR1 DFQATT, CDR2 SNEGSKA (reference sequence). V shed 3 bases and J 8 bases; nucleotides not matched to a gene: 7. For the CDR3, the DNA is TGCAGTGCTAGTGATAGCGGGAGGTTCTATGAGCAGTTCTTC. Translating gives CSASDSGRFYEQFF.

This clonotype has a handful of counts. The chain employs TRBV4-3 and TRBJ1-5, with 9 positions matching TRBD1. Germline loops: CDR1 LGHNA, CDR2 YSLEER. The V and J ends lost 2 bases and 4 bases, in that order; junction bases with no gene match: 3. The CDR3 has 15 residues. CDR3 loop: CASSQTGGWNQPQHF. The CDR3 DNA reads TGCGCCAGCAGCCAAACAGGGGGCTGGAATCAGCCCCAGCATTTT.

This chain uses TRBV20-1 with TRBJ2-5; D call uncertain. The J call may be in error: the DNA end matches TRBJ2-7 better. The CDR3 runs 11 residues. CDR1 is DFQATT, CDR2 SNEGSKA, per germline (reference sequence). The CDR3, as DNA: TGCAGTGCTAGACCAGCCTACGAGCAGTACTTC. This codes for CSARPAYEQYF.

This clonotype appeared many times. V gene TRBV4-2 combines with J gene TRBJ2-7; TRBD1 is a possible D gene (6 bases). The V gene lost 4 bases and the J gene lost 0 bases, with 16 bases spanning the gap. From germline, CDR1 is LGHNA and CDR2 YNFKEQ. CDR3 length equals 16 residues. CDR3 region: CASSLRDTENSYEQYF. CDR3 in DNA: TGTGCCAGCAGCCTCCGGGACACCGAAAACTCCTACGAGCAGTACTTC.

The CDR3 DNA is TGCAGTGCAGCAGGGTTGGATACGCAGTATTTT. It encodes CSAAGLDTQYF. This chain joins TRBV20-1 and TRBJ2-3, with D possibly matching TRBD1 (5 bases). The CDR3 runs 11 residues. The ends were cut back, 6 bases at V and 6 bases at J, with 10 bases in the middle. The germline V gene has CDR1 DFQATT and CDR2 SNEGSKA (reference sequence).

The rearrangement links TRBV7-7 to TRBJ2-1; 14 nucleotides line up with TRBD2. The V and J ends lost 4 bases and 13 bases, in that order; junction bases with no gene match: 15. The CDR3 is 17 amino acids. In germline, CDR1 is SSHAT, CDR2 FNYEAQ (reference sequence). This CDR3 is CASSSRPGLAGEETQFF. CDR3 nucleotide sequence: TGTGCCAGCAGCTCGAGACCGGGACTAGCGGGAGAAGAGACCCAGTTCTTC.

The table lists this clonotype with a few counts. The rearrangement joins TRBV6-4 to TRBJ2-7, with unresolved D. This CDR3 has 13 amino acids. Per the germline V gene, CDR1 is MRHNA and CDR2 is SNTAGT. V shed 5 bases and J shed 4 bases, with 12 bases lying between them. For the CDR3, the DNA is TGTGCCAGCAGTCCAGCCCCGGGTTACGAGCAGTACTTC. It specifies CASSPAPGYEQYF.

This clonotype was observed a few times. The V gene is TRBV4-3, the J gene TRBJ2-7; D possibly uses TRBD1 or TRBD2 (5 bases each). The end of the DNA aligns better with TRBJ2-5, so the J call may be wrong. CDR3 length: 15 residues. The germline V gene has CDR1 LGHNA and CDR2 YSLEER. The CDR3 reads CASSPRVGWGETQYF. The DNA for the CDR3 is TGCGCCAGCAGCCCCCGCGTGGGGTGGGGGGAGACCCAGTACTTC.

The chain recombines TRBV11-3 with TRBJ2-7; D might be TRBD1 (6 bases). Per the germline V gene, CDR1 is SGHNT and CDR2 is YENEEA. The CDR3 has 13 amino acids. The V end was cut by 6 bases, the J end by 6 bases, with 15 bases between. Here the CDR3 DNA reads TGTGCCAGCAGTGGGGGCAGGTCCGCCGAGCAGTACTTC. It encodes CASSGGRSAEQYF.

Remarks on this clonotype: A read error may produce the germline difference seen at one junction end. The chain links TRBV28 to TRBJ2-3; tentative D call: TRBD2 (8 bases). CDR1 and CDR2 from the germline V gene are MDHEN and SYDVKM. The CDR3 has 19 residues. The CDR3 DNA sequence: TGTGTCAGCGGGGGACGATACGTCGTGGGAGGGGGCTGGAAGGATACGCAGTATTTT. As protein: CVSGGRYVVGGGWKDTQYF.

The chain has TRBV20-1 and TRBJ2-3; D uncertain. Trimming left V 6 bases short and J 2 bases short, with 18 bases between. Germline V gene sequence: CDR1 DFQATT, CDR2 SNEGSKA (reference sequence). This CDR3 comprises 15 residues. The CDR3 loop reads CSAWPPNTITDTQYF. The CDR3 DNA is TGCAGTGCCTGGCCTCCGAACACGATCACAGATACGCAGTATTTT.

The chain employs TRBV28 and TRBJ2-7; the match to TRBD2 covers 7 bases. Looked up from germline, CDR1 is MDHEN and CDR2 is SYDVKM. Trimming removed 1 base from V and 6 bases from J; junction bases left unmatched: 9. The CDR3 loop spans 15 amino acids. CDR3: CASSLSGDYLLEQYF. In nucleotides, the CDR3 is TGTGCCAGCAGTTTATCGGGGGACTACCTCCTCGAGCAGTACTTC.

This chain links TRBV10-3 with TRBJ2-7; the match to TRBD2 covers 15 bases. The V segment lost 6 bases and the J segment 7 bases; nucleotides outside the gene matches: 13. Germline CDR1 is ENHRY and CDR2 is SYGVKD. The CDR3 contains 17 residues. CDR3 protein: CAISRTSGRASGGEQYF. CDR3 bases: TGTGCCATCAGCCGGACTAGCGGGAGGGCATCAGGAGGAGAGCAGTACTTC.

J is TRBJ2-5 and V is TRBV18; possibly TRBD2 for D (5 bases). Germline loops: CDR1 KGHSH, CDR2 LQKENI. The CDR3 has 15 amino acids. V was trimmed by 1 base and J by 3 bases, leaving 12 bases between them. The CDR3 loop is CASSPLTGREETQYF. The CDR3 nucleotides read TGTGCCAGCTCACCACTCACCGGGCGGGAAGAGACCCAGTACTTC.

The genes are TRBV28 and TRBJ2-6; D is possibly TRBD2 (6 bases). This CDR3 comprises 15 residues. The germline gives CDR1 MDHEN, CDR2 SYDVKM. Trimming removed 6 bases from V and 4 bases from J, with 13 bases in between. In DNA form, the CDR3 reads TGTGCCAGCAGCCAGCGGGCCGAGGGGGCCAACGTCCTGACTTTC. As protein: CASSQRAEGANVLTF.

The chain recombines TRBV9 with TRBJ2-1, with TRBD2 matching 12 bases. Looked up from germline, CDR1 is SGDLS and CDR2 is YYNGEE. The CDR3 is made up of 16 amino acids. V lost 4 bases and J lost 7; bases outside the gene matches: 9. In nucleotides, the CDR3 is TGTGCCAGCAGCAAGGGACTAGCGGGTTTTGGGAATGAGCAGTTCTTC. It is translated as CASSKGLAGFGNEQFF.

The rearrangement joins TRBV10-3 to TRBJ2-1; no firm D call. This CDR3 has 14 residues. V was cut by 0 bases and J by 3 bases, with 6 bases left in between. From germline, CDR1 is ENHRY and CDR2 SYGVKD. Here the CDR3 DNA reads TGTGCCATCAGTGAGTCGATCAGCTACAATGAGCAGTTCTTC. Protein product: CAISESISYNEQFF.

The genes are TRBV20-1 and TRBJ2-7, with a weak D call TRBD2 (5 bases). The V gene lost 3 bases and the J gene lost 2 bases, with 11 bases spanning the gap. Germline V gene sequence: CDR1 DFQATT, CDR2 SNEGSKA (reference sequence). CDR3 length: 13 amino acids. CDR3 bases: TGCAGTGCTAGCCTCAGCGGACCCTACGAGCAGTACTTC. Translating it yields CSASLSGPYEQYF.

This clonotype was seen a handful of times. J is TRBJ1-2 and V is TRBV7-2, with D maybe TRBD1 (6 bases). Germline assignment: CDR1 SGHTA and CDR2 FQGNSA. CDR3 size: 15 residues. The V end lost 5 bases, the J end lost 4 bases, and 17 bases lay between the germline ends. The CDR3 nucleotides are TGTGCCAGCAGCCAGAGACAGGACTTAGGCTATGGCTACACCTTC. This encodes CASSQRQDLGYGYTF.

The chain recombines TRBV28 with TRBJ2-7; possible D gene TRBD1, 5 bases. The germline V gene has CDR1 MDHEN and CDR2 SYDVKM. The CDR3 has 18 residues. Trimming left V 2 bases short and J 2 bases short, with 22 bases between. CDR3 sequence (DNA): TGTGCCAGCAGTTTACCCGATCCCACCAGGGAAGTAACCTACGAGCAGTACTTC. Translating gives CASSLPDPTREVTYEQYF.

This clonotype was picked up one time. CDR3 coding DNA: TGTGCCAGCTCACCAAGGAACTACAATGAGCAGTTCTTC. Encoded protein: CASSPRNYNEQFF. The genes are TRBV18 and TRBJ2-1; D gene ambiguous. V was clipped by 2 bases and J by 3 bases, with 5 bases between them. CDR1 KGHSH and CDR2 LQKENI come from the germline V gene. This CDR3 spans 13 amino acids.

The rearrangement links TRBV20-1 to TRBJ1-4; tentative D call: TRBD1 (6 bases). The germline gives CDR1 DFQATT, CDR2 SNEGSKA (reference sequence). V was trimmed by 1 base and J by 10 bases, leaving 19 bases between them. The CDR3 is 15 amino acids. DNA for the CDR3: TGCAGTGCTAGAGGGGCAGGGGCCTTATTGGGAAAACTGTTTTTT. Amino acid sequence: CSARGAGALLGKLFF.